This T cell receptor (beta chain) was identified in a study of blood T cell repertoires in COVID-19. Study in general: Sources were T cells, B-cell-depleted T cells, or PBMCs; the material itself was cDNA or gDNA.

For this clone: The sample carries other DNA sequences with the same CDR3.

Trimming took 5 bases from V and 4 from J, leaving 5 bases between them. The CDR3 is made up of 11 amino acids. From germline, CDR1 is SEHNR and CDR2 FQNEAQ (reference sequence). Here immunoSEQ multiplex PCR was the method, and the copy in TCRdb shows in-frame clones only, minus some. The sample shows some 350,000 clones, 90% of them seen only once. The rearrangement links TRBV7-9 to TRBJ2-5; no clear D gene. The source material was peripheral blood. The source is a young man with active or convalescent COVID-19. CDR3 coding DNA: TGTGCCAGCAGCCGAGGAGAGACCCAGTACTTC. Its protein product is CASSRGETQYF.